This T cell receptor beta chain was documented in a study of immune cell composition in non-small cell lung cancer. As to this clone: The target antigen is unknown.

Study-wide results and limits: No significant correlation existed between pack-years smoked and tumour clonality. Squamous carcinomas (approximately 75%) more often had tumour-associated clones >0.5% than adenocarcinomas (33%). Top 10 clone scores and clonality were higher in squamous than adenocarcinoma.

The CDR3 contains 16 residues. With 0 bases removed from V and 9 bases from J, the gap between germline ends came to 18 bases. Germline values: CDR1 LNHDA, CDR2 SQIVND (reference sequence). Profiled with immunoSEQ multiplex PCR; TCRdb holds only in-frame clones, not every one. The table includes 2,000 or so clones, 80% to 85% detected once. The V gene is TRBV19, the J gene TRBJ2-4; D possibly corresponds to TRBD2 (5 bases). The sequence was obtained from a human donor with non-small cell lung cancer. The sequencing sample was made of lung tumor tissue. The CDR3, as DNA: TGTGCCAGTAGTATAGATGCGGGCCCCGGGGTAGGCATTCAGTACTTC. Translated: CASSIDAGPGVGIQYF.